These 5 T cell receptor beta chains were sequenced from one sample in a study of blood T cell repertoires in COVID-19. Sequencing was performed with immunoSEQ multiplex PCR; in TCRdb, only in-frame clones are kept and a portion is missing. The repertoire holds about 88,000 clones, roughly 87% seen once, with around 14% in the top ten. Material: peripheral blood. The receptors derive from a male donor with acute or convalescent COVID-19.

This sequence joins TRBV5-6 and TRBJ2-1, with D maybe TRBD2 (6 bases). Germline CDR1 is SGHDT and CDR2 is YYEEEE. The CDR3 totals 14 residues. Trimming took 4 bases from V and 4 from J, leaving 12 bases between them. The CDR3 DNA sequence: TGTGCCAGCAGCGCCGGGAGCACTTACAATGAGCAGTTCTTC. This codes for CASSAGSTYNEQFF.

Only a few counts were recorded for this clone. In nucleotides, the CDR3 is TGTGCCAGCAGCTTAGTTTCAGGGACCGGGAGCACTGAAGCTTTCTTT. Protein product: CASSLVSGTGSTEAFF. The genes are TRBV11-2 and TRBJ1-1, with D tentatively TRBD1 (5 bases). CDR1 and CDR2 from the germline V gene are SGHAT and FQNNGV. The V and J ends lost 1 base and 4 bases respectively, with 16 bases between them. This CDR3 comprises 16 residues.

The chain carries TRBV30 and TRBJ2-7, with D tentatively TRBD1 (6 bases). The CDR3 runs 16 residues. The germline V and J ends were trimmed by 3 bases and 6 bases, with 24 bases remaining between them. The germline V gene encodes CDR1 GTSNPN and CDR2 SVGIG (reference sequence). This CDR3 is CAWSRQRQVPWGEQYF. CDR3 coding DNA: TGTGCCTGGAGCCGCCAGAGACAGGTCCCATGGGGCGAGCAGTACTTC.

The CDR3 nucleotides are TGTGCCAGCAGCCCGAACGGGCGGGATGGCTACACCTTC. Its protein product is CASSPNGRDGYTF. The chain carries TRBV5-4 and TRBJ1-2; D remains unclear. Germline V CDR1 and CDR2: SGHNT, YYREEE (reference sequence). V lost 4 bases and J lost 6, with 13 bases in between. This CDR3 is 13 amino acids long.

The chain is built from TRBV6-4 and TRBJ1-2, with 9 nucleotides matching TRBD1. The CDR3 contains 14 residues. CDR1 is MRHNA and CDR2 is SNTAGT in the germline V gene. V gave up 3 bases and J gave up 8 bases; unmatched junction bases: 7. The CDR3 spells CASSEQPGQGGYTF. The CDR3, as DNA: TGTGCCAGCAGTGAGCAGCCGGGACAGGGCGGCTACACCTTC.